Detailed here is one T cell receptor (beta chain). The table lists this clone with a few counts. The clone's antigen remains unknown. The record has no base qualities; no much larger clone is one base away. TCR CDR3 regions were amplified from genomic DNA by multiplex PCR using the deep immunoSEQ assay. For each cell subset, the extracted genomic DNA was distributed evenly across all wells of several immunoSEQ 96-well plates, and each plate served as one replicate. For sorted subsets, around 0.2 ug genomic DNA, equal to approximately 30,000 T cell genomes, was loaded into each replicate PCR. Purified libraries were quantified with a Qubit 3.0 fluorometer, sized on a Bioanalyzer 2100, and re-quantified with the KAPA Library Quantification kit. Every immunoSEQ 96-well plate was sequenced on a separate single-read 150-cycle Illumina NextSeq 550 flow cell. The study's own analysis went as follows. Because the immunoSEQ output included only junctional sequences and no quality scores, the filtering could not be the same as the filtering used for full-length reads. To assign V/J genes and CDR3, sequences were annotated against IMGT germline references using PyIR, a Python wrapper for IgBLAST v1.9. Reads with weak V/J assignments (E-value above 1e-6), missing CDR3, stop codons, out-of-frame junctions, or ambiguous translated residues were removed. V3J clonotypes were defined as sequences sharing an identical inferred V gene, J gene, and CDR3 amino acid sequence. The percentage overlap between two repertoires was calculated by dividing the number of shared unique clonotypes by the size of the smaller repertoire. Richness of each repertoire was evaluated using RTK rarefaction, the Chao1 estimator, and Recon v2.1 estimates of unobserved clonotypes. OLGA was used to compute generation probabilities for all TCRbeta clonotypes that the gDNA method yielded from a handful of donors. As stored in TCRdb, this immuneACCESS dataset retains in-frame rearrangements with V and J assigned. A fraction of the clones does not appear; measured against another copy, unresolved V genes explain less than half of the discrepancy, and the remainder lacks a known reason. V and J calls and clone size are copied from that table; D and trimming were computed from the DNA. Counted in this sample were just over 2,000,000 clones; 95% of them appeared once. Jointly, the top ten make up more than 0.1% of the sample.

At the junction V is shortened by 4 bases and J by 7 bases, with 15 bases in between. CDR1 is given as SGHRS and CDR2 as YFSETQ, both from the germline V gene. From cysteine to phenylalanine, the CDR3 is 15 amino acids long. Of the read, only the CDR3 DNA is kept; its 45 bases are in frame from base 1. This sample stems from a study of shared clonotypes between healthy human individuals (dated by TCRdb to about 2020). With respect to the entire study: A couple of women and a few men aged 18 to 49 years were included in the cohort. For each donor, CD4 naive and CD4 memory were each run on three plates, CD8 naive on two plates, and CD8 memory on one plate. Blood TCR repertoires of several healthy adults were deeply sequenced to estimate repertoire size and the extent of clonotype sharing between individuals. Different laboratories and diverse techniques were used to prepare libraries and sequence TCR repertoires, to increase sequencing depth and limit assay-specific biases. Leukapheresis yielded between about 0.9 and 9 billion PBMCs per donor. General findings and caveats noted by the study authors: Naive subsets generally had larger estimated clonotype richness than memory subsets. Because the study included a small number of donors, the genetic and exposure-history diversity represented was limited. Compared with non-shared clonotypes, clonotypes shared by all four sorted-subset donors had higher generation probabilities. Sampling was restricted to blood, and TCR repertoires in tissues likely differ from the TCR repertoires found in blood. Even with the large sequencing depth, rarefaction of the sorted-subset datasets indicated that sequencing was incomplete. Based on pairwise subsampling, the degree of clonotype sharing among donors was expected to be affected by sequencing depth. Sharing across several donors was observed for 5% to 6.5% of naive CD4, over 3% of naive CD8, about 2.3% of memory CD4, and approximately 0.41% of memory CD8 clonotypes.

The donors were healthy, HIV-negative adults with no recently reported acute infections or vaccinations. Every donor was a Caucasian adult residing in Nashville, Tennessee, USA. CD4+ T cells were enriched by magnetic negative selection, after which naive cells were positively selected on CD45RA and the negative fraction was taken as the memory subset. Blood was obtained by leukapheresis, after which PBMCs were separated by Ficoll-Histopaque density gradient centrifugation and cryopreserved in liquid nitrogen vapor phase. Purity and quantity of every magnetically sorted T cell population were checked by analytical flow cytometry. From each sorted fraction, genomic DNA was isolated and quantified by UV absorbance on a Nanodrop 2000c.

This clonotype was obtained from a man younger than 30 in good health. Sequencing was carried out using naive CD4+ T cells sorted from blood. The sample's cell subset or site label is to be understood as: CD45RA+ positively selected. Recombination linked TRBV5-1 to TRBJ1-6; the D gene cannot be named for sure. This receptor has the CDR3 CASSPGLEGNSPLHF. The DNA is as follows: TGCGCCAGCAGCCCCGGGCTCGAGGGAAATTCACCCCTCCACTTT. The full variable domain, completed from the reference TRBV5-1 and TRBJ1-6 proteins outside the CDR3, reads KAGVTQTPRYLIKTRGQQVTLSCSPISGHRSVSWYQQTPGQGLQFLFEYFSETQRNKGNFPGRFSGRQFSNSRSEMNVSTLELGDSALYLCASSPGLEGNSPLHFGNGTRLTVT.